This is a list of T cell receptor beta chains from one sample in a study of T cell responses to AZD1222 COVID-19 vaccine. Sequencing used immunoSEQ multiplex PCR; TCRdb keeps in-frame clones, though not all of them. The table lists about 76,000 clones, over 85% of them singletons, with around 4% in the top ten. The sequencing here drew on peripheral blood, taken on day 0 of AZD1222 vaccination. Receptors were obtained from an adult in good health. CDR3s include the opening cysteine and the closing phenylalanine or tryptophan. Each record gives: clone size, J gene, V gene, D gene, CDR3 DNA, CDR3 protein. A D gene is named only where the DNA matches it firmly. For some rows the clone size is stated as once, few or many, or as a class when expanded; others skip it.

NA | TRBJ2-7 | TRBV7-3 | NA | TGTGCCAGCAGCTCGCCGACTAGATCTAACGAGCAGTACTTC | CASSSPTRSNEQYF
NA | TRBJ1-6 | TRBV9 | NA | TGTGCCAGCAGCCATGGTAAGCCAAGGAATTCACCCCTCCACTTT | CASSHGKPRNSPLHF
once | TRBJ1-1 | TRBV5-1 | NA | TGCGCCAGCAGCTTAAGGGGTACTGGGCCGAACACTGAAGCTTTCTTT | CASSLRGTGPNTEAFF
NA | TRBJ1-2 | TRBV7-3 | TRBD1 | TGTGCCAGCAGCTCGACCGGGACAGGGGAAGGCTACACCTTC | CASSSTGTGEGYTF
NA | TRBJ1-1 | TRBV7-2 | NA | TGTGCCAGCAGCTTAGTCTGGACAGAAGCTTTCTTT | CASSLVWTEAFF
NA | TRBJ1-1 | TRBV3-1/TRBV3-2 | TRBD1 | TGTGCCAGCAGCCAAGGGGGACAGGGAGCTTTCTTT | CASSQGGQGAFF
NA | TRBJ1-2 | TRBV27 | TRBD1 | TGTGCCAGCAGTTTGAAGGGGGCTGATGGCTACACCTTC | CASSLKGADGYTF
NA | TRBJ1-4 | TRBV7-9 | NA | TGTGCCAGCAGCCCGACGGCGGGGGAACTGTTTTTT | CASSPTAGELFF
NA | TRBJ2-1 | TRBV14 | NA | TGTGCCAGCAGCCAAGGGGGCTCTTGGGGCGAGCAGTTCTTC | CASSQGGSWGEQFF
NA | TRBJ1-4 | TRBV7-8 | NA | TGTGCCAGCAGCTTAGAGGTGGGGGCTCGAGAAAAACTGTTTTTT | CASSLEVGAREKLFF
NA | TRBJ2-2 | TRBV18 | NA | TGTGCCAGCTCACCACGAGACACCGGGGAGCTGTTTTTT | CASSPRDTGELFF
NA | TRBJ2-7 | TRBV24-1 | NA | TGTGCCACCAGTGACAGCGTCCGAATCGAGCAGTACTTC | CATSDSVRIEQYF
NA | TRBJ2-7 | TRBV3-1/TRBV3-2 | TRBD2 | TGTGCCAGCAGCCAAGGCCGATCGGGACTAGCTTCCTACGAGCAGTACTTC | CASSQGRSGLASYEQYF
NA | TRBJ1-1 | TRBV24-1 | NA | TGTGCCACCAGTGATTACATGAACACTGAAGCTTTCTTT | CATSDYMNTEAFF
NA | TRBJ1-2 | TRBV28 | NA | TGTGCCAGCAGTTTGATTAACACCTCAGTATATGGCTACACCTTC | CASSLINTSVYGYTF
once | TRBJ2-3 | TRBV5-1 | TRBD2 | TGCGCCAGCAGCTCACTAGCGTCCGATACGCAGTATTTT | CASSSLASDTQYF
once | TRBJ1-1 | TRBV11-3 | NA | TGTGCCAGCAGCTCGTCCAGAAACACTGAAGCTTTCTTT | CASSSSRNTEAFF
NA | TRBJ2-7 | TRBV11-3 | NA | TGTGCCAGCAGCTTAGGATGGCGGGACGAGCAGTACTTC | CASSLGWRDEQYF
NA | TRBJ2-1 | TRBV7-9 | NA | TGTGCCAGCAGCCCTAGAGGGCAGGACCATGAGCAGTTCTTC | CASSPRGQDHEQFF
once | TRBJ1-1 | TRBV12-3/TRBV12-4 | NA | TGTGCCAGCAGTTCCCCGGTGGGCACTGAAGCTTTCTTT | CASSSPVGTEAFF
NA | TRBJ2-7 | TRBV27 | NA | TGTGCCAGCAGTTTACGTCGCAGGGCCATCTACGAGCAGTACTTC | CASSLRRRAIYEQYF
NA | TRBJ2-2 | TRBV18 | NA | TGTGCCAGCTCACCTATGACACCTGATAACACCGGGGAGCTGTTTTTT | CASSPMTPDNTGELFF
once | TRBJ1-5 | TRBV7-2 | NA | TGTGCCAGCAGCCCCACCGGGACCCTCAATCAGCCCCAGCATTTT | CASSPTGTLNQPQHF
once | TRBJ1-5 | TRBV30 | NA | TGTGCCTGGAGCCGATACAGGAGCAATCAGCCCCAGCATTTT | CAWSRYRSNQPQHF
NA | TRBJ1-2 | TRBV5-4 | TRBD1 | TGTGCCAGCAGCGCCGGGACAGGGGCGTCGAGCTATGGCTACACCTTC | CASSAGTGASSYGYTF